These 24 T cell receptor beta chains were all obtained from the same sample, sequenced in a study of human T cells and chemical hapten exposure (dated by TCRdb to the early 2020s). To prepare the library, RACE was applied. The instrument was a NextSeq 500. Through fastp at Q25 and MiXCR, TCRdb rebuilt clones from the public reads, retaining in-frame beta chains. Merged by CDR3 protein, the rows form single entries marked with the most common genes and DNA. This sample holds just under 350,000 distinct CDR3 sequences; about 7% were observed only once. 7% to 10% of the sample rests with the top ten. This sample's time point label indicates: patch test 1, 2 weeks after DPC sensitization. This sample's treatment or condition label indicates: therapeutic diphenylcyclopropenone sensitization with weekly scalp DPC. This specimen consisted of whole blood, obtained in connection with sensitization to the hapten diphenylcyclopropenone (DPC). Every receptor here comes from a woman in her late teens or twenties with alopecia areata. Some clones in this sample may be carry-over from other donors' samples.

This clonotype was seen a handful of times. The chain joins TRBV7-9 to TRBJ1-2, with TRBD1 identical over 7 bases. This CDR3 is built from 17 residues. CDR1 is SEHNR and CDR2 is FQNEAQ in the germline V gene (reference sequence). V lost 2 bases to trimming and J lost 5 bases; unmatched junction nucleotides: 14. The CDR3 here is CASSLPLGSGGEYGYTF. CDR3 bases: TGTGCCAGCAGCTTACCCCTGGGATCAGGGGGGGAGTATGGCTACACCTTC.

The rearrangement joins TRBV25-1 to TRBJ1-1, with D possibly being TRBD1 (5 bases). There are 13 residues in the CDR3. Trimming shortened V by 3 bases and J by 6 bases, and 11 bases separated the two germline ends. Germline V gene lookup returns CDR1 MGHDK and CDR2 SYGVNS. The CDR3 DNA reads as TGTGCCAGCAGTGACAGGGTATGGGCTGAAGCTTTCTTT. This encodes CASSDRVWAEAFF. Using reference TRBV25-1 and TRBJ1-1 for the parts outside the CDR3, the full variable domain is EADIYQTPRYLVIGTGKKITLECSQTMGHDKMYWYQQDPGMELHLIHYSYGVNSTEKGDLSSESTVSRIRTEHFPLTLESARPSHTSQYLCASSDRVWAEAFFGQGTRLTVV.

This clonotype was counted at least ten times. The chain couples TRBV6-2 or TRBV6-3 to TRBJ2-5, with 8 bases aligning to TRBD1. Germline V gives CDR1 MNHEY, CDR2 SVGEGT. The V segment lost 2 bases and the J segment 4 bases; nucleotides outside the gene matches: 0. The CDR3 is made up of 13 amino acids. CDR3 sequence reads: CASSYQGAETQYF. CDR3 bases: TGTGCCAGCAGTTACCAGGGGGCAGAGACCCAGTACTTC.

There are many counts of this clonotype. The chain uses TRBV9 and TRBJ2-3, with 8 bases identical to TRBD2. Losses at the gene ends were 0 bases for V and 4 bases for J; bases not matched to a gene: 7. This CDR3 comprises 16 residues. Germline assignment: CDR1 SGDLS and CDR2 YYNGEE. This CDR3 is CASSVGTAGGADTQYF. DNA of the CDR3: TGTGCCAGCAGCGTAGGAACTGCGGGGGGCGCAGATACGCAGTATTTT.

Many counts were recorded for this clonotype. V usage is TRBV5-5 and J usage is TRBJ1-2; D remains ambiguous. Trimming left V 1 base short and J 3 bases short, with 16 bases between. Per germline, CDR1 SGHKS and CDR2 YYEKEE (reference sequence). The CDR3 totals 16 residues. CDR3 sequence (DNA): TGTGCCAGCAGCTTGTTCTCCGGACGGACCCACTATGGCTACACCTTC. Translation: CASSLFSGRTHYGYTF. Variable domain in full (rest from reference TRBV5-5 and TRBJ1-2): DAGVTQSPTHLIKTRGQQVTLRCSPISGHKSVSWYQQVLGQGPQFIFQYYEKEERGRGNFPDRFSARQFPNYSSELNVNALLLGDSALYLCASSLFSGRTHYGYTFGSGTRLTVV.

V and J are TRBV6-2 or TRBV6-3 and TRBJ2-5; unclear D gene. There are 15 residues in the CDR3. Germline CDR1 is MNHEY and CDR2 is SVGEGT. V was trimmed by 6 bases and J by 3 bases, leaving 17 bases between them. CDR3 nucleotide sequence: TGTGCCAGCAGACCCGAAGCTCCTCCCGAAGAGACCCAGTACTTC. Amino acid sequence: CASRPEAPPEETQYF.

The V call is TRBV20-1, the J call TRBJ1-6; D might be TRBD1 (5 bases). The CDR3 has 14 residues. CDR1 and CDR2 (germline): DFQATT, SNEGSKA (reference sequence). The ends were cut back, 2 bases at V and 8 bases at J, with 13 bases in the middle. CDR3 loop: CSARSRGRDSPLHF. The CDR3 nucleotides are TGCAGTGCTAGAAGTCGGGGACGGGATTCACCCCTCCACTTT.

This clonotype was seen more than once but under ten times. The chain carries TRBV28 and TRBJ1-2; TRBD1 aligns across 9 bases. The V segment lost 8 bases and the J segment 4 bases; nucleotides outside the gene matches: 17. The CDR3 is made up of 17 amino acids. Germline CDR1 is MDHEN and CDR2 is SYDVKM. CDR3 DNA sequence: TGTGCCAGCCTTACGTCGGGACAGGGCGCCAGGGGCTATGGCTACACCTTC. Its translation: CASLTSGQGARGYGYTF.

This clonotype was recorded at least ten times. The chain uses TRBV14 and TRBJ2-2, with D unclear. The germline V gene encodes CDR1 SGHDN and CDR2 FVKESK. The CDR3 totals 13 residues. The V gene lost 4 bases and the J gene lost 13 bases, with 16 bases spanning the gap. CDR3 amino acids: CASSRIRAKGLFF. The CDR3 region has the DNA TGTGCCAGCAGCCGAATCCGGGCCAAAGGGCTGTTTTTT.

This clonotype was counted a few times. This CDR3 is CASSQDRLAGGLNEQFF. CDR3 DNA sequence: TGTGCCAGCAGCCAAGATCGACTAGCGGGGGGGTTGAATGAGCAGTTCTTC. This rearrangement joins TRBV4-2 to TRBJ2-1; 14 bases align to TRBD2. Germline V gene lookup returns CDR1 LGHNA and CDR2 YNFKEQ. V lost 0 bases to trimming and J lost 7 bases; unmatched junction nucleotides: 5. The CDR3 spans 17 residues.

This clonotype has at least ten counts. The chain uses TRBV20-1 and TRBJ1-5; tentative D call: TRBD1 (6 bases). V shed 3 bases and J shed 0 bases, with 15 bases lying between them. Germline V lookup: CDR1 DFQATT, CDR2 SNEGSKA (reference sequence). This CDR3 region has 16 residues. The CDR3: CSASPLAGDSNQPQHF. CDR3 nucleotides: TGCAGTGCTAGTCCGCTCGCAGGGGATAGCAATCAGCCCCAGCATTTT.

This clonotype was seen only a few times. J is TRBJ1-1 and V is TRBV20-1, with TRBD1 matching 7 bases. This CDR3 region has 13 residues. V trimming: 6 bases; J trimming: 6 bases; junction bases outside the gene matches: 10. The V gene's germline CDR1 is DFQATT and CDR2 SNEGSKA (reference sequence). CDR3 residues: CSAGVGQRAEAFF. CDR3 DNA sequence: TGCAGTGCCGGGGTGGGACAGAGGGCTGAAGCTTTCTTT.

In nucleotides, the CDR3 is TGTGCCAGCAGCTTTGGTGAGGCCCCGTCAGCTGGCTACACCTTC. This codes for CASSFGEAPSAGYTF. The chain has TRBV5-6 and TRBJ1-2; D gene unclear. The germline V gene encodes CDR1 SGHDT and CDR2 YYEEEE. The CDR3 has 15 residues. Trimming shortened V by 2 bases and J by 7 bases, and 18 bases separated the two germline ends.

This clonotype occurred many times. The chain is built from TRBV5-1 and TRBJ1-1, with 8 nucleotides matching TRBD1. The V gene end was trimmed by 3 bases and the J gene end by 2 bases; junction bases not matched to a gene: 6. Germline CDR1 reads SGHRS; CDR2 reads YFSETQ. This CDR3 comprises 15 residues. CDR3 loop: CASSSWDRRNTEAFF. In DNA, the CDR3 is TGCGCCAGCAGCTCATGGGACAGGCGAAACACTGAAGCTTTCTTT.

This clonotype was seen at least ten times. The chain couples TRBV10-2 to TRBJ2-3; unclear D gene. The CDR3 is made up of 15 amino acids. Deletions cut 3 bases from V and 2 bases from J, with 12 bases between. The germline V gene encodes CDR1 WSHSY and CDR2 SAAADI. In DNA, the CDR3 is TGCGCCAGCAGTGATCAAGCTGAGTCCACAGATACGCAGTATTTT. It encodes CASSDQAESTDTQYF.

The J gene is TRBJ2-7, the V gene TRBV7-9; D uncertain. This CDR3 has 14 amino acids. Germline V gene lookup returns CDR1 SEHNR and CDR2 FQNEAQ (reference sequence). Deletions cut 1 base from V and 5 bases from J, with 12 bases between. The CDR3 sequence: CASSLGSVGHEQYF. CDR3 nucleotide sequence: TGTGCCAGCAGCTTAGGTTCCGTCGGGCACGAGCAGTACTTC.

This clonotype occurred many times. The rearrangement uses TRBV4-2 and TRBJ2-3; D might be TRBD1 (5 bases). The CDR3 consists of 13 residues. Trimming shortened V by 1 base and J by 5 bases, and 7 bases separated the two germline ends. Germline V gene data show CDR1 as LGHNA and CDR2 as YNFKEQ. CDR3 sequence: CASSQAREDTQYF. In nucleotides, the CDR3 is TGTGCCAGCAGCCAAGCCAGGGAAGATACGCAGTATTTT.

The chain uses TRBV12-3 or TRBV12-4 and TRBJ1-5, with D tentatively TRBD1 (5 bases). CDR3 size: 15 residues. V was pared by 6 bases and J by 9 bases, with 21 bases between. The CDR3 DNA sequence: TGTGCCAGCAGCCCGGGACCCTTTCAGGATCGGCCCCAGCATTTT. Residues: CASSPGPFQDRPQHF.

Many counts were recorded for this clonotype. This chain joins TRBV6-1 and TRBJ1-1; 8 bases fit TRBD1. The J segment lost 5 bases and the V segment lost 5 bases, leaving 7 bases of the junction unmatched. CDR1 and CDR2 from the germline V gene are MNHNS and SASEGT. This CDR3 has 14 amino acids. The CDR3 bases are TGTGCCAGCAGTTCCAGGGGGCGCGGGACTGAAGCTTTCTTT. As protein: CASSSRGRGTEAFF.

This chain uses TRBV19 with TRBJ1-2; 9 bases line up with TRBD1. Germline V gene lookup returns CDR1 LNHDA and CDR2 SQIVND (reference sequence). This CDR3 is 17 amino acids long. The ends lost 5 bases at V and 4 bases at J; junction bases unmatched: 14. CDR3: CASSLLPGQGSSYGYTF. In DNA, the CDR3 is TGTGCCAGTAGTTTACTTCCGGGACAGGGATCATCCTATGGCTACACCTTC.

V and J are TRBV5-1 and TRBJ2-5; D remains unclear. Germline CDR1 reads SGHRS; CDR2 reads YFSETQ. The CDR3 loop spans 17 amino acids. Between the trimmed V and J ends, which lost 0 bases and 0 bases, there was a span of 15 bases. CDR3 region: CASSLAGPHAYQETQYF. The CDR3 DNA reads TGCGCCAGCAGCTTGGCCGGGCCGCATGCGTACCAAGAGACCCAGTACTTC.

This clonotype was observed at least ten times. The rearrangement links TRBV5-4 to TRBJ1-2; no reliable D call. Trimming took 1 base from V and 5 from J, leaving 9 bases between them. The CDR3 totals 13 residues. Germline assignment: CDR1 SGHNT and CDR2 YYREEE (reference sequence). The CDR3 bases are TGTGCCAGCAGCTTGCCAGTGAAATATGGCTACACCTTC. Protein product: CASSLPVKYGYTF.

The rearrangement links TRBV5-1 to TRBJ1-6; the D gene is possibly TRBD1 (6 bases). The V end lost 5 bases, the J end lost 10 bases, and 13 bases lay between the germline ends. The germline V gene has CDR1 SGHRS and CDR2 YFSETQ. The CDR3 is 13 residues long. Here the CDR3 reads CASSSRTDSPLHF. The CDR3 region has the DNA TGCGCCAGCAGTTCCAGGACAGACTCACCCCTCCACTTT.

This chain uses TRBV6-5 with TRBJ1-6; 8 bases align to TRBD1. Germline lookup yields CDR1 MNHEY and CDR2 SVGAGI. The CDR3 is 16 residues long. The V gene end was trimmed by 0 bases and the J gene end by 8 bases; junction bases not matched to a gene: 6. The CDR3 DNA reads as TGTGCCAGCAGTTACTCGACAGGGGAAATGGATTCACCCCTCCACTTT. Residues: CASSYSTGEMDSPLHF.